The present T cell receptor beta chain was sequenced within a study of T cell responses to AZD1222 COVID-19 vaccine. Trimming took 3 bases from V and 1 from J, leaving 6 bases between them. The germline V gene encodes CDR1 MGHRA and CDR2 YSYEKL. The CDR3 runs to 13 residues. The analysis combined second doses at about 4 or about 12 weeks. Measured with immunoSEQ multiplex PCR; TCRdb has only the in-frame clones, and not every one. The table has roughly 110,000 clones, about 93% seen once; the top ten hold around 5.9%. General observations from the study: Clonal diversity was possibly underestimated, and white British individuals and females predominated among donors. Only after the peak T cell response were repertoires sampled.

Comments on this clone: What it recognizes is unknown.

This TCR came from an adult who received the AZD1222 COVID-19 vaccine. V usage is TRBV4-1 and J usage is TRBJ1-1; D gene ambiguous. The specimen was peripheral blood, collected 28 days after the second AZD1222 dose. CDR3 loop: CASSQAPNTEAFF. The CDR3 DNA is TGCGCCAGCAGCCAGGCCCCGAACACTGAAGCTTTCTTT.